This T cell receptor (beta chain) was captured in a study of human T cells and chemical hapten exposure. This clonotype was detected a few times. What it recognizes is unknown. Unmatched junction bases numbered 6, after V lost 5 bases and J lost 4 bases. This CDR3 region has 15 residues. TCRdb re-called the RACE reads through MiXCR, storing one row per CDR3 protein. This sample has some 400,000 distinct CDR3 sequences, with 5.1% found just once. General observations from the study: The study found expanded TCRs formed significantly more large CDR3 similarity clusters than controls. Expanded TCR counts at PT1 went up together with patch test score, a positive correlation.

The time point denotes: pre-sensitization, week 0. Treatment in this sample: therapeutic diphenylcyclopropenone sensitization with weekly scalp DPC. This chain joins TRBV12-3 or TRBV12-4 and TRBJ2-1, with 9 bases matching TRBD1. The specimen was whole blood, collected in connection with sensitization to the hapten diphenylcyclopropenone (DPC). This receptor was obtained from a woman aged 45-60 years with alopecia areata. Some clones in this sample may be carry-over from other donors' samples. CDR3 amino acids: CASSPGTGFYNEQFF. CDR3 nucleotide sequence: TGTGCCAGCAGTCCCGGGACAGGGTTTTACAATGAGCAGTTCTTC.